Sequencing of this T cell receptor (beta chain) was carried out in a study of human T cells and chemical hapten exposure. This clonotype occurred many times. The CDR3 is 20 residues long. Germline-derived CDR1 and CDR2 are LGHNA and YSLEER. V lost 1 base, J lost 1 base, and 17 bases stayed unmatched. Indicated time point: patch test 2, 6 weeks after DPC sensitization. Documented treatment: therapeutic diphenylcyclopropenone sensitization with weekly scalp DPC. TCRdb analysed the RACE reads with MiXCR anew, one entry per CDR3 protein. There are about 380,000 distinct CDR3 sequences in the sample; under 6.5% occur only once, and under 7% lies in the top ten.

The TCR originated in a woman between 18 and 29 years old with alopecia areata. Some clones in this sample may be carry-over from other donors' samples. The chain combines TRBV4-3 with TRBJ1-1; 8 bases line up with TRBD1. The input for sequencing was whole blood, taken in connection with sensitization to the hapten diphenylcyclopropenone (DPC). The CDR3 region has the DNA TGCGCCAGCAGCCAAGGCTCGGGGGTGGCAGGGGGCCGCAGGAACACTGAAGCTTTCTTT. Translated: CASSQGSGVAGGRRNTEAFF.